These T cell receptor beta chains were read from a single sample in a study of identical twins. TCRdb re-derived calls from the 5' RACE reads in MiXCR, one entry per CDR3 protein. The sample shows about 570,000 distinct CDR3 sequences, 9% to 10% of them seen only once. This sample was also put to use in a study of yellow fever vaccine responses in identical twins.

The sequenced sample was PBMCs. These receptor sequences come from a woman under 30 in good health. Each CDR3 is given with its conserved first and last residue. Fields, in order: clone size, V gene, CDR3 length, D gene, J gene, CDR3 DNA, CDR3 protein. The D gene is left open where the match is weak. Only some rows state a clone size, as once, few, many or a class for expanded clones.

abundance: many
v_gene: TRBV5-1
len: 14
d_gene: NA
j_gene: TRBJ1-2
CDR3nt: TGCGCCAGCAGCCTATTGGACGGAGACTATGGCTACACCTTC
CDR3aa: CASSLLDGDYGYTF

abundance: few
v_gene: TRBV6-2/TRBV6-3
len: 15
d_gene: NA
j_gene: TRBJ2-3
CDR3nt: TGTGCCAGCAGTTACTATAGGAGGAGCGGCGATACGCAGTATTTT
CDR3aa: CASSYYRRSGDTQYF

abundance: few
v_gene: TRBV2
len: 13
d_gene: NA
j_gene: TRBJ2-7
CDR3nt: TGTGCCAGCAGGAGACCGGATGCCTACGAGCAGTACTTC
CDR3aa: CASRRPDAYEQYF

abundance: NA
v_gene: TRBV7-2
len: 13
d_gene: NA
j_gene: TRBJ2-7
CDR3nt: TGTGCCAGCAGCTACCGAAGTGGCTACGGGCAGTACTTC
CDR3aa: CASSYRSGYGQYF

abundance: few
v_gene: TRBV2
len: 17
d_gene: NA
j_gene: TRBJ2-3
CDR3nt: TGTGCCAGCAGTGAAGCGGGGGCCGGCTCTAGCACAGATACGCAGTATTTT
CDR3aa: CASSEAGAGSSTDTQYF

abundance: many
v_gene: TRBV6-5
len: 16
d_gene: TRBD1
j_gene: TRBJ2-1
CDR3nt: TGTGCCAGCAGTTCTCCCGGGACAGGGGGCCCTGCTGAGCAGTTCTTC
CDR3aa: CASSSPGTGGPAEQFF

abundance: many
v_gene: TRBV3-1
len: 14
d_gene: NA
j_gene: TRBJ2-1
CDR3nt: TGTGCCAGCAGCAAAAGGACACCCTGGGATGAGCAGTTCTTC
CDR3aa: CASSKRTPWDEQFF

abundance: many
v_gene: TRBV6-2/TRBV6-3
len: 11
d_gene: NA
j_gene: TRBJ1-1
CDR3nt: TGTGCCAGCAGTTACGCTTCTGAAGCTTTCTTT
CDR3aa: CASSYASEAFF

abundance: many
v_gene: TRBV7-2
len: 14
d_gene: NA
j_gene: TRBJ2-3
CDR3nt: TGTGCCAGCAGCTTACGGGTGAAGTTAGATACGCAGTATTTT
CDR3aa: CASSLRVKLDTQYF

abundance: NA
v_gene: TRBV5-1
len: 14
d_gene: TRBD2
j_gene: TRBJ2-3
CDR3nt: TGCGCCAGCAGCTTAACTAGCGAAACAGATACGCAGTATTTT
CDR3aa: CASSLTSETDTQYF

abundance: few
v_gene: TRBV3-1
len: 15
d_gene: TRBD2
j_gene: TRBJ2-1
CDR3nt: TGTGCCAGCAGCTCCAGCGGGGGCCAGATCAATGAGCAGTTCTTC
CDR3aa: CASSSSGGQINEQFF

abundance: many
v_gene: TRBV6-1
len: 13
d_gene: NA
j_gene: TRBJ2-4
CDR3nt: TGTGCCAGCAGGCGGGGACTCGGAAACATTCAGTACTTC
CDR3aa: CASRRGLGNIQYF

abundance: NA
v_gene: TRBV5-1
len: 15
d_gene: NA
j_gene: TRBJ2-3
CDR3nt: TGCGCCAGCAGCTGGCTAGATCCGGGCACAGATACGCAGTATTTT
CDR3aa: CASSWLDPGTDTQYF

abundance: many
v_gene: TRBV5-1
len: 19
d_gene: TRBD2
j_gene: TRBJ2-1
CDR3nt: TGCGCCAGCAGCTTGGCCAGGGCCCTAGCGGGGGCCCGCCGGAATGAGCAGTTCTTC
CDR3aa: CASSLARALAGARRNEQFF

abundance: few
v_gene: TRBV6-5
len: 17
d_gene: NA
j_gene: TRBJ2-6
CDR3nt: TGTGCCAGCAGTAACACTGTGGACAGCTCCAGGGCCAACGTCCTGACTTTC
CDR3aa: CASSNTVDSSRANVLTF

abundance: few
v_gene: TRBV7-2
len: 12
d_gene: TRBD2
j_gene: TRBJ2-1
CDR3nt: TGTGCCAGCAGCTTAGAGGGACTAGCGCAGTTCTTC
CDR3aa: CASSLEGLAQFF

abundance: few
v_gene: TRBV10-3
len: 14
d_gene: NA
j_gene: TRBJ2-5
CDR3nt: TGTGCCATCAGTGAGTCGTCGAGGGGGGAGACCCAGTACTTC
CDR3aa: CAISESSRGETQYF

abundance: many
v_gene: TRBV9
len: 14
d_gene: NA
j_gene: TRBJ2-7
CDR3nt: TGTGCCAGCAGCGTAGTGGCCGACGCATACGAGCAGTACTTC
CDR3aa: CASSVVADAYEQYF

abundance: many
v_gene: TRBV7-2
len: 16
d_gene: TRBD1
j_gene: TRBJ2-7
CDR3nt: TGTGCCAGCAGCTTAGAAGGGACAGGGGGGTCCTACGAGCAGTACTTC
CDR3aa: CASSLEGTGGSYEQYF

abundance: few
v_gene: TRBV5-1
len: 17
d_gene: TRBD1
j_gene: TRBJ2-7
CDR3nt: TGCGCCAGCAGCTTTCCACCCGGGACAGGGGGTGCCGACGAGCAGTACTTC
CDR3aa: CASSFPPGTGGADEQYF

abundance: few
v_gene: TRBV7-9
len: 13
d_gene: NA
j_gene: TRBJ2-5
CDR3nt: TGTGCCAGCAGCGACAGGAAACAAGAGACCCAGTACTTC
CDR3aa: CASSDRKQETQYF

abundance: NA
v_gene: TRBV28
len: 14
d_gene: NA
j_gene: TRBJ2-5
CDR3nt: TGTGCCAGCAGTTTTTTGGGGTTCCAAGAGACCCAGTACTTC
CDR3aa: CASSFLGFQETQYF

abundance: NA
v_gene: TRBV5-1
len: 11
d_gene: NA
j_gene: TRBJ1-1
CDR3nt: TGCGCCAGCAGCTTTGGGTCTGAAGCTTTCTTT
CDR3aa: CASSFGSEAFF

abundance: NA
v_gene: TRBV25-1
len: 16
d_gene: NA
j_gene: TRBJ2-1
CDR3nt: TGTGCCAGCAGACGGACGGGACGAGTTGGCGACAATGAGCAGTTCTTC
CDR3aa: CASRRTGRVGDNEQFF

abundance: few
v_gene: TRBV3-1
len: 14
d_gene: NA
j_gene: TRBJ1-1
CDR3nt: TGTGCCAGCAGCCGGGCCGGGGATAACACTGAAGCTTTCTTT
CDR3aa: CASSRAGDNTEAFF

abundance: few
v_gene: TRBV7-2
len: 16
d_gene: NA
j_gene: TRBJ2-7
CDR3nt: TGTGCCAGCAGCTTATCAGCTTATAGTGCCTCCTACGAGCAGTACTTC
CDR3aa: CASSLSAYSASYEQYF

abundance: few
v_gene: TRBV4-1
len: 14
d_gene: NA
j_gene: TRBJ2-1
CDR3nt: TGCGCCAGCAGCCAGTTCTTGGGTGCGCCTGAGCAGTTCTTC
CDR3aa: CASSQFLGAPEQFF

abundance: many
v_gene: TRBV29-1
len: 16
d_gene: TRBD1
j_gene: TRBJ2-3
CDR3nt: TGCAGCGTTGAAGCCCTCCGGGGACAGGGGATGGATACGCAGTATTTT
CDR3aa: CSVEALRGQGMDTQYF

abundance: few
v_gene: TRBV19
len: 18
d_gene: TRBD2
j_gene: TRBJ2-1
CDR3nt: TGTGCCAGTAGTGTCGGGACTAGCGGGAGGGCCCAGTACAATGAGCAGTTCTTC
CDR3aa: CASSVGTSGRAQYNEQFF

abundance: few
v_gene: TRBV6-2/TRBV6-3
len: 15
d_gene: TRBD2
j_gene: TRBJ2-1
CDR3nt: TGTGCCAGCAGCGTGGCGGGAGGGCCGGTGTGGGAGCAGTTCTTC
CDR3aa: CASSVAGGPVWEQFF

abundance: many
v_gene: TRBV28
len: 17
d_gene: TRBD1
j_gene: TRBJ1-6
CDR3nt: TGTGCCAGCAGTTCCCTACTCTCAGGGGGCGAGAGTTCACCCCTCCACTTT
CDR3aa: CASSSLLSGGESSPLHF

abundance: NA
v_gene: TRBV6-2/TRBV6-3
len: 16
d_gene: TRBD2
j_gene: TRBJ2-1
CDR3nt: TGTGCCAGCAGTTACGACGGGACTAGTGTATACTATGAGCAGTTCTTC
CDR3aa: CASSYDGTSVYYEQFF

abundance: few
v_gene: TRBV20-1
len: 12
d_gene: TRBD1
j_gene: TRBJ2-7
CDR3nt: TGCAGTGCTAGAGCGGACAGGTACGAGCAGTACTTC
CDR3aa: CSARADRYEQYF

abundance: many
v_gene: TRBV20-1
len: 14
d_gene: TRBD1
j_gene: TRBJ2-1
CDR3nt: TGCAGTGCTAGAGGGGACAGGGACTACAATGAGCAGTTCTTC
CDR3aa: CSARGDRDYNEQFF

abundance: NA
v_gene: TRBV12-3/TRBV12-4
len: 14
d_gene: TRBD2
j_gene: TRBJ2-7
CDR3nt: TGTGCCAGCAGCCCTAGCGGGATTACGATTGAGCAGTACTTC
CDR3aa: CASSPSGITIEQYF

abundance: NA
v_gene: TRBV11-3
len: 15
d_gene: NA
j_gene: TRBJ2-1
CDR3nt: TGTGCCAGCAGCCCGTCGTCGATCCCCTACAATGAGCAGTTCTTC
CDR3aa: CASSPSSIPYNEQFF

abundance: many
v_gene: TRBV5-1
len: 14
d_gene: NA
j_gene: TRBJ2-7
CDR3nt: TGCGCCAGCAGCCTCAGTCAGGGGATGGGTGAGCAGTACTTC
CDR3aa: CASSLSQGMGEQYF

abundance: NA
v_gene: TRBV11-2
len: 16
d_gene: NA
j_gene: TRBJ2-2
CDR3nt: TGTGCCAGCAGCTTGACGGACTGGAGGAACACCGGGGAGCTGTTTTTT
CDR3aa: CASSLTDWRNTGELFF

abundance: NA
v_gene: TRBV7-6
len: 15
d_gene: NA
j_gene: TRBJ2-7
CDR3nt: TGTGCCAGCAGCCCATGGCAGGGGGGGGTTGACGAGCAGTACTTC
CDR3aa: CASSPWQGGVDEQYF

abundance: NA
v_gene: TRBV6-1
len: 19
d_gene: TRBD2
j_gene: TRBJ2-3
CDR3nt: TGTGCCAGCAGAACCCGGACTAGCGGGGGGCATAATAGCACAGATACGCAGTATTTT
CDR3aa: CASRTRTSGGHNSTDTQYF

abundance: few
v_gene: TRBV7-2
len: 14
d_gene: NA
j_gene: TRBJ2-5
CDR3nt: TGTGCCAGCAGCTTACGTTCAGGGACAAAGACCCAGTACTTC
CDR3aa: CASSLRSGTKTQYF

abundance: few
v_gene: TRBV6-1
len: 16
d_gene: NA
j_gene: TRBJ1-1
CDR3nt: TGTGCCAGCAGTGAATTGGCCGGGTCGTGGGGCACTGAAGCTTTCTTT
CDR3aa: CASSELAGSWGTEAFF

abundance: many
v_gene: TRBV6-5
len: 14
d_gene: NA
j_gene: TRBJ2-3
CDR3nt: TGTGCCAGCAGTTATTACGGGGGAGAAGATACGCAGTATTTT
CDR3aa: CASSYYGGEDTQYF

abundance: NA
v_gene: TRBV28
len: 14
d_gene: TRBD1
j_gene: TRBJ2-5
CDR3nt: TGTGCCAGCAGTTTGACAGGGATCAGGGAGACCCAGTACTTC
CDR3aa: CASSLTGIRETQYF

abundance: few
v_gene: TRBV7-2
len: 15
d_gene: NA
j_gene: TRBJ2-5
CDR3nt: TGTGCCAGCAGCCCCCGGCAGAATTCCCAAGAGACCCAGTACTTC
CDR3aa: CASSPRQNSQETQYF

abundance: NA
v_gene: TRBV4-2
len: 15
d_gene: NA
j_gene: TRBJ1-2
CDR3nt: TGTGCCAGCAGCCAAGATCTGGAGGGAGATTATGGCTACACCTTC
CDR3aa: CASSQDLEGDYGYTF